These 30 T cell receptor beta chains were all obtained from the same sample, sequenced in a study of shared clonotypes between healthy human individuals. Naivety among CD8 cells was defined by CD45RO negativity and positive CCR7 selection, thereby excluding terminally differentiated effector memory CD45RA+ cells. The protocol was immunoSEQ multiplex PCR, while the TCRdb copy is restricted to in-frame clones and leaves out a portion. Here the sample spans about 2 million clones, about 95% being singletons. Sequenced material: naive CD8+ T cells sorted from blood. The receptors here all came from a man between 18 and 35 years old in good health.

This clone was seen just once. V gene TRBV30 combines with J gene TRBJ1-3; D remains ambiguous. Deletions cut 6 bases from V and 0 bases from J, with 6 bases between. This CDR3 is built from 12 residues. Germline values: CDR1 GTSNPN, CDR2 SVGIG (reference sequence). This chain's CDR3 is CACLFSGNTIYF. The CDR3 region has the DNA TGTGCCTGCTTATTCTCTGGAAACACCATATATTTT.

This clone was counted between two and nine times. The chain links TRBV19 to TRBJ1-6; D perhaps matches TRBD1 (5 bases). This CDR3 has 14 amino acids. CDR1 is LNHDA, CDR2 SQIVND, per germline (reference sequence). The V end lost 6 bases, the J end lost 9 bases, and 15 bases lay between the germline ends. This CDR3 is CASRLREWISPLHF. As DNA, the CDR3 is TGTGCCAGTAGGCTCAGGGAGTGGATTTCACCCCTCCACTTT.

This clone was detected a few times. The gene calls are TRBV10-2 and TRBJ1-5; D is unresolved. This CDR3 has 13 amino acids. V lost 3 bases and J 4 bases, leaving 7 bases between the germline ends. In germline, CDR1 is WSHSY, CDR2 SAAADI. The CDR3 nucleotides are TGCGCCAGCAGTGATCCGTTAAATCAGCCCCAGCATTTT. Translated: CASSDPLNQPQHF.

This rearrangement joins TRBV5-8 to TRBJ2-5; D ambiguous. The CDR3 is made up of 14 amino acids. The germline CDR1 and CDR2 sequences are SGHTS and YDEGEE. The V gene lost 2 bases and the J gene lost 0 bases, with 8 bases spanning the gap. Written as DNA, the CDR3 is TGTGCCAGCAGCTTTTTTAGACACCAAGAGACCCAGTACTTC. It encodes CASSFFRHQETQYF.

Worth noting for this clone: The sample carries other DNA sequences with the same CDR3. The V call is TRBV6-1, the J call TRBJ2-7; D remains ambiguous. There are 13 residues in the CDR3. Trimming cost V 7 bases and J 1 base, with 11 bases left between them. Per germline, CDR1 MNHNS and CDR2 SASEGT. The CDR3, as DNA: TGTGCCAGCACTGGGCAGGTTTCCTACGAGCAGTACTTC. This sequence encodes CASTGQVSYEQYF.

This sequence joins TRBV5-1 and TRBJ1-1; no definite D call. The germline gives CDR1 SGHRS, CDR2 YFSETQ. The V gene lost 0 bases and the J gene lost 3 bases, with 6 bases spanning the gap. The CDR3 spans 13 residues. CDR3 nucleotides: TGCGCCAGCAGCTTGGAGCCGGACACTGAAGCTTTCTTT. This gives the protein CASSLEPDTEAFF.

The CDR3 reads CASSPAGQGSDEQFF. For the CDR3, the DNA is TGTGCCAGCAGCCCAGCGGGGCAGGGTAGTGATGAGCAGTTCTTC. J is TRBJ2-1 and V is TRBV7-9; 7 bases are a match to TRBD2. The germline V gene has CDR1 SEHNR and CDR2 FQNEAQ (reference sequence). With 5 bases clipped from V and 8 bases from J, the junction kept 12 bases outside the gene matches. The CDR3 loop spans 15 amino acids.

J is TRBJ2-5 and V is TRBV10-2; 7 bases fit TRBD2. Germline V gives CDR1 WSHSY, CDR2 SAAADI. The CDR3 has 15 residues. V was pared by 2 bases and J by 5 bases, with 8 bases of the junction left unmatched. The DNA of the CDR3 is TGCGCCAGCAGTGAGCCGCGGGAGATTGGGGAGACCCAGTACTTC. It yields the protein CASSEPREIGETQYF.

The CDR3 DNA is TGTGCCAGCACCTTGGCCGAGGGCACTGAAGCTTTCTTT. This translates into CASTLAEGTEAFF. V gene TRBV6-5 combines with J gene TRBJ1-1; D uncertain. The CDR3 runs 13 residues. The V end lost 7 bases, the J end lost 4 bases, and 13 bases lay between the germline ends. In germline, CDR1 is MNHEY, CDR2 SVGAGI.

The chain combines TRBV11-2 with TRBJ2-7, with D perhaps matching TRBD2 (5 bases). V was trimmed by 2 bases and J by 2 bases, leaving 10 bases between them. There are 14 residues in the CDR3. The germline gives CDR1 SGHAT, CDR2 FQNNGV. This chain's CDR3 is CASSLFPEAYEQYF. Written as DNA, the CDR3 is TGTGCCAGCAGCTTATTCCCGGAGGCCTACGAGCAGTACTTC.

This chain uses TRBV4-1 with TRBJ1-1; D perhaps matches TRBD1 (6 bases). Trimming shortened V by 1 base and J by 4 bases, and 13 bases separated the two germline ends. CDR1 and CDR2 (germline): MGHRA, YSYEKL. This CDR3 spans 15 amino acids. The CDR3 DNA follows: TGCGCCAGCAGCCAAGGAGAAACAGGGCGCACTGAAGCTTTCTTT. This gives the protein CASSQGETGRTEAFF.

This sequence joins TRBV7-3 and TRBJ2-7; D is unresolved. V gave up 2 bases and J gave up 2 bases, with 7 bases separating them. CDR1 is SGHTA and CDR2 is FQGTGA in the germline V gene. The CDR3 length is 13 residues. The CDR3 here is CASSLDGPYEQYF. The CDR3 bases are TGTGCCAGCAGCTTAGACGGTCCCTACGAGCAGTACTTC.

For the CDR3, the DNA is TGTGCCAGCAGCTCTCCGGGAACTCAAGAGACCCAGTACTTC. This translates into CASSSPGTQETQYF. V gene TRBV11-2 combines with J gene TRBJ2-5, with TRBD2 as a possible D gene (5 bases). V dropped 4 bases and J dropped 2 bases, with 11 bases sitting between them. The CDR3 sequence is 14 residues long. Germline V lookup: CDR1 SGHAT, CDR2 FQNNGV.

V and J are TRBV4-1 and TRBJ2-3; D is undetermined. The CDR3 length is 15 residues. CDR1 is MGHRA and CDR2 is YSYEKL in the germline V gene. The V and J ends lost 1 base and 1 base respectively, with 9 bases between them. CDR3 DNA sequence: TGCGCCAGCAGCCAAGGCCCCCTTGGCACAGATACGCAGTATTTT. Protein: CASSQGPLGTDTQYF.

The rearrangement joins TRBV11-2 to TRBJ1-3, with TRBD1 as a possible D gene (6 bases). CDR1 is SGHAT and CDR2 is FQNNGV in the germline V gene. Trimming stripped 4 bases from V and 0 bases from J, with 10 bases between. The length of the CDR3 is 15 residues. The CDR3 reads CASSSGGGSGNTIYF. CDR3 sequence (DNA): TGTGCCAGCAGCTCCGGGGGCGGCTCTGGAAACACCATATATTTT.

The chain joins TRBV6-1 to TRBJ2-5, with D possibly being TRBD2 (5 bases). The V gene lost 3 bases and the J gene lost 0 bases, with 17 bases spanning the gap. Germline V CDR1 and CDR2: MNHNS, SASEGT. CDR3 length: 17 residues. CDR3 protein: CASSERVANPYQETQYF. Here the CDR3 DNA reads TGTGCCAGCAGTGAGAGGGTAGCCAACCCGTACCAAGAGACCCAGTACTTC.

Here the CDR3 reads CASSFDGSPYEQYF. CDR3 sequence (DNA): TGTGCCAGCAGCTTCGACGGATCTCCCTACGAGCAGTACTTC. The genes are TRBV7-9 and TRBJ2-5; D is unclear. Gene TRBJ2-7 matches the end of the DNA better, so the J call may be wrong. The CDR3 is 14 amino acids. CDR1 is SEHNR and CDR2 is FQNEAQ in the germline V gene (reference sequence).

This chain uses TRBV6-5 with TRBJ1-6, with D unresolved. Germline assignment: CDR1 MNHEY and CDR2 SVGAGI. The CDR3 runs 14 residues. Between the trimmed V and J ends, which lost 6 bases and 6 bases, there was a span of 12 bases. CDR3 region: CASRVVGSNSPLHF. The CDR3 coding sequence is TGTGCCAGCAGAGTCGTGGGGTCTAATTCACCCCTCCACTTT.

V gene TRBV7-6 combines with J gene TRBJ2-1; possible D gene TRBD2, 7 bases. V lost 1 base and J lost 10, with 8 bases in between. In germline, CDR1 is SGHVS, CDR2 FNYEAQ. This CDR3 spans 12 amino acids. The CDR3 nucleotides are TGTGCCAGCAGCTTAGAGGGGGGGGAGCAGTTCTTC. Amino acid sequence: CASSLEGGEQFF.

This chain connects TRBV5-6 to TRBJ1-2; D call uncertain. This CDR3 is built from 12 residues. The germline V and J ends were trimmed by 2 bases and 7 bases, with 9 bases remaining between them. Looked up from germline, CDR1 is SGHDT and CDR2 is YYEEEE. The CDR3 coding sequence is TGTGCCAGCAGCTTCTACGGAAGTGGCTACACCTTC. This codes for CASSFYGSGYTF.

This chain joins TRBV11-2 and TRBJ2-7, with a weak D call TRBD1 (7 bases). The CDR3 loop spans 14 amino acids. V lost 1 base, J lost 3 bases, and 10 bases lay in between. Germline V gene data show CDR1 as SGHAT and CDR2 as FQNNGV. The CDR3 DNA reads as TGTGCCAGCAGCTTAGGCAGGGGGGACTACGAGCAGTACTTC. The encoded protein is CASSLGRGDYEQYF.

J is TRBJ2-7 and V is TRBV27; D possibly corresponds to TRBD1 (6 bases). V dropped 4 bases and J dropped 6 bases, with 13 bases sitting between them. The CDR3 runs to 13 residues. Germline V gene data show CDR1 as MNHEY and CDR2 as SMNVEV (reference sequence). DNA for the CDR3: TGTGCCAGCAGTTACGCAGGGGCGGGCGAGCAGTACTTC. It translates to CASSYAGAGEQYF.

CDR3 sequence reads: CASHKQGDYGYTF. The CDR3 region has the DNA TGTGCCAGCCACAAACAGGGGGACTATGGCTACACCTTC. This sequence joins TRBV27 and TRBJ1-2, with TRBD1 matching 8 bases. The CDR3 has 13 amino acids. Losses at the gene ends were 8 bases for V and 3 bases for J; bases not matched to a gene: 5. The germline V gene encodes CDR1 MNHEY and CDR2 SMNVEV (reference sequence).

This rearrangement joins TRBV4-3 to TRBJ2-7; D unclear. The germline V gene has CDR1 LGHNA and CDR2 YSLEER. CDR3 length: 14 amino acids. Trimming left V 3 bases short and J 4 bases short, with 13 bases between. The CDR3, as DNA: TGCGCCAGCAGCCAGATCCGGGCCTCGTACGAGCAGTACTTC. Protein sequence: CASSQIRASYEQYF.

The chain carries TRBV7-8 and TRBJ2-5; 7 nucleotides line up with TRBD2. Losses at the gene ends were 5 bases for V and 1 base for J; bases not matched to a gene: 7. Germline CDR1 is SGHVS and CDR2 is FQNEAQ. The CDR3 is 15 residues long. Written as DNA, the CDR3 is TGTGCCAGCAGCGCCCACCCGGGGGGCCAAGAGACCCAGTACTTC. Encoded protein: CASSAHPGGQETQYF.

The CDR3 spells CSVEPRGETQYF. The CDR3, as DNA: TGCAGCGTTGAACCGAGAGGAGAGACCCAGTACTTC. The V and J genes are TRBV29-1 and TRBJ2-5; D not resolved. Germline CDR1 and CDR2: SQVTM and ANQGSEA. CDR3 length: 12 residues. V was cut by 2 bases and J by 4 bases, with 8 bases left in between.

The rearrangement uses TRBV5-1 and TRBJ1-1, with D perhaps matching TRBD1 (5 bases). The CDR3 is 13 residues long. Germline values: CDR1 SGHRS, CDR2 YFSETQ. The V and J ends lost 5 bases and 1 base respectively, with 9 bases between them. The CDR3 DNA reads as TGCGCCAGCAGTATGGGGGGGAACACTGAAGCTTTCTTT. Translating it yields CASSMGGNTEAFF.

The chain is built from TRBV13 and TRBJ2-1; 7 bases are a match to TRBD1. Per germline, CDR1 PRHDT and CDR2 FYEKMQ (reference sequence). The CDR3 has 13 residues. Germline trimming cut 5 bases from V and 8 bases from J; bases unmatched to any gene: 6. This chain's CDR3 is CASSPNRGYEQFF. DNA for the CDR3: TGTGCCAGCAGCCCCAACAGGGGTTATGAGCAGTTCTTC.

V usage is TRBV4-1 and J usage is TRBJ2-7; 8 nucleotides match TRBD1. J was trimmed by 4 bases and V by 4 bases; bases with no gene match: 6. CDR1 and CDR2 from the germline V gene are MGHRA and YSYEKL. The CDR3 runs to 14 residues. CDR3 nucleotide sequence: TGCGCCAGCAGCCTGAACAGGGGGTTGTACGAGCAGTACTTC. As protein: CASSLNRGLYEQYF.

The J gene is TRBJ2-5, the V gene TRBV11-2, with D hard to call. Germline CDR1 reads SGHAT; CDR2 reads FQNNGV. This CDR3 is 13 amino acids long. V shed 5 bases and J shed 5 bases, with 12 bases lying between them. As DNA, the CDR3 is TGTGCCAGCAGCCCCTTCGGTAGGGAGACCCAGTACTTC. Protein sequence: CASSPFGRETQYF.